This TCR beta chain was documented in a study of sequential checkpoint blockade in melanoma. Study-level background: Randomization was 1:1 between first-line nivolumab→ipilimumab and ipilimumab→nivolumab. Each arm's sequence ended with maintenance nivolumab.

Treatment indicated: randomized to nivolumab then ipilimumab (arm A) or the reverse (arm B). Live CD3+CD8+ CD19− CD56− cells were sorted from PBMCs. This CDR3 region has 14 residues. Germline V gene data show CDR1 as SGHRS and CDR2 as YFSETQ. With 4 bases clipped from V and 8 bases from J, the junction kept 8 bases outside the gene matches. This table comes from immunoSEQ multiplex PCR, and its TCRdb copy is limited to in-frame clones, with some not included. Of approximately 9,300 clones in the sample, about 80% were seen once. The sample here was CD8+ T cells sorted from blood (inferred from file names), taken from a patient given nivolumab and ipilimumab in sequence. This sequence joins TRBV5-1 and TRBJ1-2, with 10 bases matching TRBD1. The sequence was obtained from a human donor with melanoma. CDR3 DNA: TGCGCCAGCAGCGCCGGGACAGGGGTTCCAGGCTACACCTTC. Translation: CASSAGTGVPGYTF.